A selection of T cell receptor beta chains follows, all from one sample in a study of blood T cell repertoires in COVID-19. Sequencing was performed with immunoSEQ multiplex PCR; in TCRdb, only in-frame clones are kept and a portion is missing. This sample carries some 290,000 clones, 90% of them seen once, and the ten largest clones take approximately 0.98%. Sequencing was performed on peripheral blood. Receptors originate from a woman between 40 and 50 years old with COVID-19, enrolled during active disease. CDR3s include the opening cysteine and the closing phenylalanine or tryptophan. D genes are given only for firm matches. Clone size is stated in some rows and not others, as once, few, many or a class when expanded.

J gene: TRBJ2-1; clone size: once; V gene: TRBV9; D gene: TRBD1; CDR3 DNA: TGTGCCAGCAGCGCCGGGACAGGCTACAATGAGCAGTTCTTC; CDR3 protein: CASSAGTGYNEQFF
J gene: TRBJ2-4; clone size: .; V gene: TRBV6-2/TRBV6-3; D gene: TRBD1; CDR3 DNA: TGTGCCAGCAGTTACCCCGGACAGGTTCCGGGTCTTGCCAAAAACATTCAGTACTTC; CDR3 protein: CASSYPGQVPGLAKNIQYF
J gene: TRBJ2-1; clone size: .; V gene: TRBV9; D gene: .; CDR3 DNA: TGTGCCAGCAGCGGGGCCTCCCCCAGGGGCTACAATGAGCAGTTCTTC; CDR3 protein: CASSGASPRGYNEQFF
J gene: TRBJ2-1; clone size: .; V gene: TRBV28; D gene: .; CDR3 DNA: TGTGCCACCTCAGGCTCCTACAATGAGCAGTTCTTC; CDR3 protein: CATSGSYNEQFF
J gene: TRBJ1-1; clone size: .; V gene: TRBV19; D gene: .; CDR3 DNA: TGTGCCAGTAAGGGTCCGGGAGCGGGAAAAGCTTTCTTT; CDR3 protein: CASKGPGAGKAFF
J gene: TRBJ2-1; clone size: .; V gene: TRBV27; D gene: TRBD2; CDR3 DNA: TGTGCCAGCAGTTGGACTAGCTCCGGGTGGGAGCAGTTCTTC; CDR3 protein: CASSWTSSGWEQFF
J gene: TRBJ1-5; clone size: .; V gene: TRBV6-2/TRBV6-3; D gene: TRBD1; CDR3 DNA: TGTGCCAGCAGCTCGGGTCCGGGACAGATAAATCAGCCCCAGCATTTT; CDR3 protein: CASSSGPGQINQPQHF
J gene: TRBJ2-5; clone size: .; V gene: TRBV7-9; D gene: .; CDR3 DNA: TGTGCCAGCAGCCTACAGGGGGAGGGGACCCAGTACTTC; CDR3 protein: CASSLQGEGTQYF
J gene: TRBJ2-7; clone size: .; V gene: TRBV30; D gene: .; CDR3 DNA: TGTGCCTGGAGTCTCCACAGGACCTACGAGCAGTACTTC; CDR3 protein: CAWSLHRTYEQYF
J gene: TRBJ2-1; clone size: once; V gene: TRBV4-2; D gene: TRBD1; CDR3 DNA: TGTGCCAGCAGCCAGGCTACAGGGGTCAGGACCTACAATGAGCAGTTCTTC; CDR3 protein: CASSQATGVRTYNEQFF
J gene: TRBJ1-1; clone size: .; V gene: TRBV18; D gene: .; CDR3 DNA: TGTGCCAGCTCACCCATAAACCGCATCCAGGGGAGGAACACTGAAGCTTTCTTT; CDR3 protein: CASSPINRIQGRNTEAFF
J gene: TRBJ1-1; clone size: .; V gene: TRBV27; D gene: .; CDR3 DNA: TGTGCCAGCAGTTTATCCAGCACTGAAGCTTTCTTT; CDR3 protein: CASSLSSTEAFF
J gene: TRBJ2-3; clone size: once; V gene: TRBV7-9; D gene: TRBD1; CDR3 DNA: TGTGCCAGCAGCCTGCGGACAGGGTCCACAGATACGCAGTATTTT; CDR3 protein: CASSLRTGSTDTQYF
J gene: TRBJ2-2; clone size: .; V gene: TRBV7-9; D gene: .; CDR3 DNA: TGTGCCAGCAGCTACAGGATTGGAGGGGCCGGGGAGCTGTTTTTT; CDR3 protein: CASSYRIGGAGELFF
J gene: TRBJ2-5; clone size: .; V gene: TRBV6-5; D gene: .; CDR3 DNA: TGTGCCAGCAGTTACTCGGAGATACAAGAGACCCAGTACTTC; CDR3 protein: CASSYSEIQETQYF
J gene: TRBJ2-1; clone size: .; V gene: TRBV9; D gene: TRBD2; CDR3 DNA: TGTGCCAGCAGCGCCACTAGCGGGGGAGGGGATGAGCAGTTCTTC; CDR3 protein: CASSATSGGGDEQFF
J gene: TRBJ2-6; clone size: .; V gene: TRBV13; D gene: TRBD1; CDR3 DNA: TGTGCCAGCAGCTTCCGGGACAGGGCTCTCTCTGGGGCCAACGTCCTGACTTTC; CDR3 protein: CASSFRDRALSGANVLTF
J gene: TRBJ2-3; clone size: .; V gene: TRBV9; D gene: TRBD2; CDR3 DNA: TGTGCCAGCAGCGTAACCAGCGGGGTGCTCACAGATACGCAGTATTTT; CDR3 protein: CASSVTSGVLTDTQYF
J gene: TRBJ2-7; clone size: .; V gene: TRBV27; D gene: TRBD2; CDR3 DNA: TGTGCCAGCAGTTTGAGTTTCCGGGGGGATACCTACGAGCAGTACTTC; CDR3 protein: CASSLSFRGDTYEQYF
J gene: TRBJ2-1; clone size: .; V gene: TRBV19; D gene: .; CDR3 DNA: TGTGCCAGTAGGGGTAGCGAAGAAGGGGGTCGGTTCAGTGAGCAGTTCTTC; CDR3 protein: CASRGSEEGGRFSEQFF
J gene: TRBJ1-5; clone size: once; V gene: TRBV28; D gene: .; CDR3 DNA: TGTGCCAGCAGCGCCCTCAGTAGCAATCAGCCCCAGCATTTT; CDR3 protein: CASSALSSNQPQHF
J gene: TRBJ1-2; clone size: .; V gene: TRBV19; D gene: .; CDR3 DNA: TGTGCCAGTAAAAGGCAGGGAGGCCGCACCCAATACCCCGATGGCTACACCTTC; CDR3 protein: CASKRQGGRTQYPDGYTF